This T cell receptor beta chain was sequenced in a study of blood T cell repertoires in COVID-19. Turning to the study itself: The analysed material was cDNA or gDNA that came from T cells, B-cell-depleted T cells, or PBMCs.

Study processing details: Reference gene primer amplification gave nucleated cell count estimates. Sequencing used immunoSEQ multiplex PCR; TCRdb keeps in-frame clones, though not all of them. V, J and clone size were drawn from that table, and D and trimming were deduced from the DNA. The repertoire holds 250,000 to 350,000 clones, with roughly 88% as singletons. The CDR3 sequence is 16 residues long. The germline V gene encodes CDR1 MRHNA and CDR2 SNTAGT. Trimming took 5 bases from V and 0 from J; bases not matched to a gene: 8. Enrolled during active infection, Seattle patients were then followed longitudinally.

The TCR was taken from a human donor with COVID-19, enrolled during active disease. The donor label of this sample is uncertain. V usage is TRBV6-4 and J usage is TRBJ2-7, with 9 bases that match TRBD1. Sequencing was carried out using peripheral blood. The CDR3 here is CASSPTGTGNSYEQYF. CDR3 DNA: TGTGCCAGCAGTCCCACCGGGACAGGGAACTCCTACGAGCAGTACTTC.